The 22 T cell receptor beta chains below come from one sample, sequenced in a study of blood T cell repertoires in COVID-19. TCRdb keeps only in-frame clones here, not all; method: immunoSEQ multiplex PCR. The sample consists of 55,000 to 70,000 clones, around nine tenths of them appearing once. Sequences were obtained from peripheral blood. The receptors come from a man aged 40-50 years with COVID-19, enrolled during active disease.

The genes are TRBV10-3 and TRBJ2-7; D is uncertain. Per the germline V gene, CDR1 is ENHRY and CDR2 is SYGVKD. The CDR3 covers 11 residues. The ends were cut back, 1 base at V and 5 bases at J, with 3 bases in the middle. The CDR3 DNA follows: TGTGCCATCAGTGAGTTAAACGAGCAGTACTTC. Translating it yields CAISELNEQYF.

The chain combines TRBV7-9 with TRBJ1-1, with D maybe TRBD1 (6 bases). Per germline, CDR1 SEHNR and CDR2 FQNEAQ (reference sequence). The CDR3 is 14 amino acids. Between the trimmed V and J ends, which lost 1 base and 4 bases, there was a span of 10 bases. The CDR3 sequence: CASSLDQGSTEAFF. CDR3 in DNA: TGTGCCAGCAGCTTAGATCAGGGGTCCACTGAAGCTTTCTTT.

In nucleotides, the CDR3 is TGTGCCAGCCGGGACAGGGCGAACACTGAAGCTTTCTTT. The encoded protein is CASRDRANTEAFF. V is TRBV5-6 and J is TRBJ1-1; TRBD1 matches at 9 bases. V gave up 7 bases and J gave up 1 base; unmatched junction bases: 2. Germline V gene sequence: CDR1 SGHDT, CDR2 YYEEEE. The CDR3 is made up of 13 amino acids.

This clone was seen a few times. V and J are TRBV10-3 and TRBJ2-6, with 9 bases lining up with TRBD2. The V gene end was trimmed by 0 bases and the J gene end by 2 bases; junction bases not matched to a gene: 2. Germline CDR1 is ENHRY and CDR2 is SYGVKD. The CDR3 is 17 amino acids. The CDR3 region has the DNA TGTGCCATCAGTGAGTCCGAGCGGGGGGCTGGGGCCAACGTCCTGACTTTC. Translated, it gives CAISESERGAGANVLTF.

This chain links TRBV7-8 with TRBJ1-1; 10 nucleotides agree with TRBD1. The CDR3 has 20 residues. Germline CDR1 is SGHVS and CDR2 is FQNEAQ. The J segment lost 2 bases and the V segment lost 0 bases, leaving 15 bases of the junction unmatched. As DNA, the CDR3 is TGTGCCAGCAGCTTAGCGTATTGGGTCGGGACAGGGGTAGGAAACACTGAAGCTTTCTTT. As protein: CASSLAYWVGTGVGNTEAFF.

The rearrangement links TRBV10-3 to TRBJ2-7; TRBD2 matches 12 bases. CDR3 length equals 15 residues. The V gene's germline CDR1 is ENHRY and CDR2 SYGVKD. The J segment lost 2 bases and the V segment lost 6 bases, leaving 5 bases of the junction unmatched. Here the CDR3 DNA reads TGTGCCATCAGCGGCGGACTAGCGGGGCCCTACGAGCAGTACTTC. It yields the protein CAISGGLAGPYEQYF.

The chain is built from TRBV30 and TRBJ1-6; no reliable D call. This CDR3 is 13 amino acids long. Looked up from germline, CDR1 is GTSNPN and CDR2 is SVGIG (reference sequence). Trimming removed 1 base at V and 7 bases at J, with 8 bases between. The CDR3 protein is CAWSANPNSPLHF. In DNA form, the CDR3 reads TGTGCCTGGAGTGCTAACCCAAATTCACCCCTCCACTTT.

V usage is TRBV28 and J usage is TRBJ2-7, with 9 positions matching TRBD1. The CDR3 sequence is 15 residues long. Germline V CDR1 and CDR2: MDHEN, SYDVKM. J gave up 4 bases and V 6 bases, and 10 bases lay outside the gene matches. CDR3 nucleotide sequence: TGTGCCAGCAGGTCGACCGGGACAGGGTCGTACGAGCAGTACTTC. Translating gives CASRSTGTGSYEQYF.

This chain links TRBV28 with TRBJ1-1; D is perhaps TRBD1 (5 bases). V was cut by 6 bases and J by 0 bases, with 14 bases left in between. Per germline, CDR1 MDHEN and CDR2 SYDVKM. The CDR3 length is 15 residues. CDR3: CASRGGGFMNTEAFF. The CDR3 nucleotides read TGTGCCAGCAGGGGGGGAGGTTTTATGAACACTGAAGCTTTCTTT.

The CDR3 bases are TGTGCCAGCAGCCTTGAGTTAGTTGGAGGAGAGACCCAGTACTTC. Protein product: CASSLELVGGETQYF. The chain combines TRBV11-2 with TRBJ2-5; D possibly corresponds to TRBD2 (5 bases). V dropped 5 bases and J dropped 4 bases, with 17 bases sitting between them. Looked up from germline, CDR1 is SGHAT and CDR2 is FQNNGV. The CDR3 contains 15 residues.

J is TRBJ1-1 and V is TRBV5-1; D unclear. CDR1 is SGHRS, CDR2 YFSETQ, per germline. V dropped 2 bases and J dropped 1 base, with 9 bases sitting between them. The CDR3 runs 14 residues. CDR3 region: CASSFTRGNTEAFF. The CDR3 nucleotides are TGCGCCAGCAGCTTTACACGGGGGAACACTGAAGCTTTCTTT. Complete variable domain (other parts from reference TRBV5-1 and TRBJ1-1): KAGVTQTPRYLIKTRGQQVTLSCSPISGHRSVSWYQQTPGQGLQFLFEYFSETQRNKGNFPGRFSGRQFSNSRSEMNVSTLELGDSALYLCASSFTRGNTEAFFGQGTRLTVV.

This clone showed up just once. The V and J genes are TRBV2 and TRBJ2-6; possibly TRBD1 for D (5 bases). This CDR3 comprises 13 residues. Germline V gene sequence: CDR1 SNHLY, CDR2 FYNNEI. V gave up 7 bases and J gave up 1 base, with 5 bases separating them. This chain's CDR3 is CASTGSGANVLTF. CDR3 bases: TGTGCCAGCACAGGGTCTGGGGCCAACGTCCTGACTTTC.

The chain couples TRBV12-5 to TRBJ1-1, with D maybe TRBD1 (5 bases). CDR1 and CDR2 (germline): LGHNT, FRNRAP. The CDR3 totals 15 residues. Trimming left V 3 bases short and J 3 bases short, with 14 bases between. CDR3 sequence: CASGLSLRGYTEAFF. CDR3 nucleotides: TGTGCTAGTGGTTTATCTCTCCGGGGGTACACTGAAGCTTTCTTT.

In this sample, this clone turned up once. This chain uses TRBV5-1 with TRBJ1-1, with D tentatively TRBD1 (6 bases). V was pared by 4 bases and J by 0 bases, with 13 bases between. Germline CDR1 and CDR2: SGHRS and YFSETQ. The CDR3 is 15 amino acids. The CDR3 coding sequence is TGCGCCAGCAGCATCAGGGGACAACTGAACACTGAAGCTTTCTTT. This codes for CASSIRGQLNTEAFF.

The genes are TRBV21-1 and TRBJ2-7; the listed D gene, TRBD1, was not tested against the DNA. TRBV21-1 corresponds to a pseudogene. This CDR3 is 14 amino acids long. Here the CDR3 reads CASSETGGTHEQYF. CDR3 DNA sequence: TGTGCCAGCAGCGAAACAGGGGGCACCCACGAGCAGTACTTC.

This clone was seen a single time. V and J are TRBV10-3 and TRBJ1-6; 7 bases agree with TRBD1. Germline V gives CDR1 ENHRY, CDR2 SYGVKD. The ends lost 4 bases at V and 1 base at J; junction bases unmatched: 4. The CDR3 contains 16 residues. The CDR3 DNA reads TGTGCCATCAGTGGACAGGGTGGATCCTATAATTCACCCCTCCACTTT. Residues: CAISGQGGSYNSPLHF.

The rearrangement joins TRBV20-1 to TRBJ2-5; no reliable D call. Germline-derived CDR1 and CDR2 are DFQATT and SNEGSKA (reference sequence). Trimming cost V 6 bases and J 5 bases, with 7 bases left between them. This CDR3 region has 10 residues. CDR3 loop: CSATSETQYF. CDR3 in DNA: TGCAGTGCCACGAGCGAGACCCAGTACTTC.

This chain uses TRBV2 with TRBJ1-2, with unresolved D. V lost 1 base and J 2 bases, leaving 8 bases between the germline ends. CDR1 is SNHLY, CDR2 FYNNEI, per germline. CDR3 size: 14 residues. Written as DNA, the CDR3 is TGTGCCAGCAGTGAAGGACACACCAACTATGGCTACACCTTC. This codes for CASSEGHTNYGYTF.

V and J are TRBV30 and TRBJ1-6; 10 bases are a match to TRBD1. V shed 4 bases and J 13 bases; nucleotides not matched to a gene: 13. The CDR3 totals 15 residues. Germline V gene data show CDR1 as GTSNPN and CDR2 as SVGIG (reference sequence). CDR3 nucleotide sequence: TGTGCCTGGACGCGGGACAGGGGACTGTATGCGCCCCTCCACTTT. Its protein is CAWTRDRGLYAPLHF.

The chain combines TRBV20-1 with TRBJ2-3, with D possibly matching TRBD2 (6 bases). V was clipped by 3 bases and J by 1 base, with 17 bases between them. Germline CDR1 DFQATT, CDR2 SNEGSKA (reference sequence). The CDR3 has 16 amino acids. The CDR3, as DNA: TGCAGTGCTAGTCCCTCGGGGGTCTCTGGCACAGATACGCAGTATTTT. Residues: CSASPSGVSGTDTQYF.

In nucleotides, the CDR3 is TGTGCCAGCAGCCGTGCGGGCGAGCAGTACTTC. Its translation is CASSRAGEQYF. The chain has TRBV11-3 and TRBJ2-7; possible D gene TRBD2, 5 bases. CDR1 SGHNT and CDR2 YENEEA come from the germline V gene. Deletions cut 5 bases from V and 6 bases from J, with 8 bases between. The length of the CDR3 is 11 residues.

The gene calls are TRBV10-2 and TRBJ2-3; 7 positions match TRBD2. V lost 6 bases to trimming and J lost 5 bases; unmatched junction nucleotides: 8. The germline V gene encodes CDR1 WSHSY and CDR2 SAAADI. The CDR3 is made up of 14 amino acids. The CDR3 DNA reads TGCGCCAGCAGGGAGACTAGCCGGTTAGATACGCAGTATTTT. Translation gives CASRETSRLDTQYF.